The sequence of this T cell receptor (beta chain) was determined in a study of Graves' ophthalmopathy and Graves' hyperthyroidism. Overall study findings and caveats: A model built from 13 signatures distinguished ophthalmopathy from stable hyperthyroidism with roughly 90% sensitivity and about 77% specificity.

Trimming took 5 bases from V and 10 from J, leaving 11 bases between them. This CDR3 is 12 amino acids long. The germline V gene encodes CDR1 LNHNV and CDR2 YYDKDF (reference sequence). Amplification targeted the TCR beta CDR3 regions, with RNA transcripts as the source material. Following a first-round RT-PCR that used HTBI primers, a second-round multiplex PCR was carried out. TCRdb re-derived calls from the multiplex PCR reads in MiXCR, one entry per CDR3 protein. Among over a million distinct CDR3 sequences listed, about 40% were seen once. Clinical symptoms, serum thyroxine, TRAb, thyroid ultrasound and orbital computed tomography determined diagnosis. At least ten counts were recorded for this clonotype. As yet, its antigen is unknown.

This clonotype was sampled from an adult man with Graves' hyperthyroidism. Sequencing used peripheral blood or thyroid tissue (not recorded which). The rearrangement uses TRBV15 and TRBJ1-4; TRBD1 might be the D (5 bases). The CDR3 spells CATSPDGAKLFF. The DNA of the CDR3 is TGTGCCACCAGCCCCGACGGGGCAAAACTGTTTTTT.